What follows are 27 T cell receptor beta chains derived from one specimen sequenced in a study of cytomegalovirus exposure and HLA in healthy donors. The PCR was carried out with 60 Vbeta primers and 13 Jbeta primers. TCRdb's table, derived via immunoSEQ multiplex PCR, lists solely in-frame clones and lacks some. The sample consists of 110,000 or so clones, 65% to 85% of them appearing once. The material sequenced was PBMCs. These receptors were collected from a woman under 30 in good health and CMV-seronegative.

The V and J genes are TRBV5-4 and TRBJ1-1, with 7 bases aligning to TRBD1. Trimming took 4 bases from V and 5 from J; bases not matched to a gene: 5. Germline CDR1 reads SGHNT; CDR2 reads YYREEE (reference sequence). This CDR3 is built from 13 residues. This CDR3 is CASSRGTETEAFF. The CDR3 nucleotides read TGTGCCAGCAGCCGCGGGACAGAAACTGAAGCTTTCTTT.

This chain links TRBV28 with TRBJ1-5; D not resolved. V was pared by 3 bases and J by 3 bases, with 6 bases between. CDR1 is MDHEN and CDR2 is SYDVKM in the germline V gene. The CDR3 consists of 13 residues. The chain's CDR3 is CASSFVNNQPQHF. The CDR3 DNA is TGTGCCAGCAGTTTTGTCAACAATCAGCCCCAGCATTTT.

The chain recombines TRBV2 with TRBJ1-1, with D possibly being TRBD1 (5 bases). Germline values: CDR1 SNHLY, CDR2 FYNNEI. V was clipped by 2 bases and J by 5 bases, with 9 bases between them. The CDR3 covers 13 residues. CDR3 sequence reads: CASSEQGGTEAFF. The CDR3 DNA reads TGTGCCAGCAGTGAACAGGGTGGGACTGAAGCTTTCTTT.

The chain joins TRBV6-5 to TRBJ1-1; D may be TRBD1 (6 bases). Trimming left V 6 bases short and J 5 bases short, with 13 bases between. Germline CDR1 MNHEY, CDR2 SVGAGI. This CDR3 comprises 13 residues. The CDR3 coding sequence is TGTGCCAGCAGACGCCAGGGGTGGACTGAAGCTTTCTTT. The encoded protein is CASRRQGWTEAFF.

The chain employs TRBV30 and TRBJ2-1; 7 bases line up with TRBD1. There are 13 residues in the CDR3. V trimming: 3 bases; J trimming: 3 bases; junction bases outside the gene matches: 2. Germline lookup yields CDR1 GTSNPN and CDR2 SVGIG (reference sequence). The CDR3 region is CAWRRDSYNEQFF. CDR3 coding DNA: TGTGCCTGGAGACGGGACAGCTACAATGAGCAGTTCTTC.

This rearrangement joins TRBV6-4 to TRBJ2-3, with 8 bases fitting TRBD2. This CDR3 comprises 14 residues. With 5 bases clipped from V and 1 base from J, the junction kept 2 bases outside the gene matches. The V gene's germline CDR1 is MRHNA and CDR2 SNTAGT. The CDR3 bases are TGTGCCAGCAGTTATAGCGGGGGCACAGATACGCAGTATTTT. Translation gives CASSYSGGTDTQYF.

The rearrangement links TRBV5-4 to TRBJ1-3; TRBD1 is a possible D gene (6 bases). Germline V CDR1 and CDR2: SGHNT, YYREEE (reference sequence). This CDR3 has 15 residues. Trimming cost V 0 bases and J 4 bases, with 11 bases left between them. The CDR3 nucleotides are TGTGCCAGCAGCTTGGCACAGGGAACAGGAAACACCATATATTTT. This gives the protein CASSLAQGTGNTIYF. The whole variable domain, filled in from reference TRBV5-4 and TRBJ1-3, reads ETGVTQSPTHLIKTRGQQVTLRCSSQSGHNTVSWYQQALGQGPQFIFQYYREEENGRGNFPPRFSGLQFPNYSSELNVNALELDDSALYLCASSLAQGTGNTIYFGEGSWLTVV.

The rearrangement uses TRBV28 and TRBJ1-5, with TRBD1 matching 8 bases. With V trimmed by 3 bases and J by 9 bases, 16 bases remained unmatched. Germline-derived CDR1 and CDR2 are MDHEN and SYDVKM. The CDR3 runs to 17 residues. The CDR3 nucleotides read TGTGCCAGCAGTTTTTTGGATCTGGCGGACAGGGACGGGCCCCAGCATTTT. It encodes CASSFLDLADRDGPQHF.

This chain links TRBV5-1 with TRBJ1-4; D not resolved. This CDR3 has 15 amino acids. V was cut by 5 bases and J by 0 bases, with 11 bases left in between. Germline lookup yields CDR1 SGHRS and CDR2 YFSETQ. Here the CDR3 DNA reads TGCGCCAGCAGATTAGACAAGGCAACTAATGAAAAACTGTTTTTT. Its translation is CASRLDKATNEKLFF.

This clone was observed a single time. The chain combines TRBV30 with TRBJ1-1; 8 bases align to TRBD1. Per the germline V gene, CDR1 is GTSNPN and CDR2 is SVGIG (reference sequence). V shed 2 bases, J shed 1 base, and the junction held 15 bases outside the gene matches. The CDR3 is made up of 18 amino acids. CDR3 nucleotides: TGTGCCTGGAGTACTCTGCAGCTTAGACAGGGGAAGAACACTGAAGCTTTCTTT. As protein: CAWSTLQLRQGKNTEAFF. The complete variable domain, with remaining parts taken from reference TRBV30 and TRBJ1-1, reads SQTIHQWPATLVQPVGSPLSLECTVEGTSNPNLYWYRQAAGRGLQLLFYSVGIGQISSEVPQNLSASRPQDRQFILSSKKLLLSDSGFYLCAWSTLQLRQGKNTEAFFGQGTRLTVV.

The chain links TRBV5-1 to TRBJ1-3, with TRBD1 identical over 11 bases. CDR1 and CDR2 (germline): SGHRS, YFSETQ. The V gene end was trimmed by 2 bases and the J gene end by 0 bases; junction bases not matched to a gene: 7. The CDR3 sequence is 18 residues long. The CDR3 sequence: CASSFQGQGVRSGNTIYF. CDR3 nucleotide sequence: TGCGCCAGCAGCTTCCAGGGACAGGGGGTACGCTCTGGAAACACCATATATTTT.

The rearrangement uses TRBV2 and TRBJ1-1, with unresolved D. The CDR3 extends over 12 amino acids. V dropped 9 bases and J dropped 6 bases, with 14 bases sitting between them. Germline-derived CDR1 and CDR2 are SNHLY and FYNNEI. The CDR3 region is CAREETSAEAFF. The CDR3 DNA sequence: TGTGCCAGGGAGGAAACCTCAGCTGAAGCTTTCTTT.

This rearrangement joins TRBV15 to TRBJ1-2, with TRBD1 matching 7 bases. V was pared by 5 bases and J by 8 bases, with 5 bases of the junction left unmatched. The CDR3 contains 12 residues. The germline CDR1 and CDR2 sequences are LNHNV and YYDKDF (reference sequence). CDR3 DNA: TGTGCCACCAGCCGACAGGGTGGCGGCTACACCTTC. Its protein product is CATSRQGGGYTF.

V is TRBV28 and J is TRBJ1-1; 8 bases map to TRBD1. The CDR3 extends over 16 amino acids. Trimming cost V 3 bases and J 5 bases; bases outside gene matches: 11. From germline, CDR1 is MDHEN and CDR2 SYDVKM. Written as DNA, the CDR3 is TGTGCCAGCAGTTTTCCCAGGACAGGGTTTATTACTGAAGCTTTCTTT. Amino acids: CASSFPRTGFITEAFF.

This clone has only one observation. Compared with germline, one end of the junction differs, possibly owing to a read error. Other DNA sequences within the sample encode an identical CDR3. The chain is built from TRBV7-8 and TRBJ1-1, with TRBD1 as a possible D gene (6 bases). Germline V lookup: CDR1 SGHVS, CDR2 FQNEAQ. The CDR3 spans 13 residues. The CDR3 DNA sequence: TGTGCCAGCAGCGGACAGTTCAGCACTGAAGCCTTCTTT. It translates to CASSGQFSTEAFF.

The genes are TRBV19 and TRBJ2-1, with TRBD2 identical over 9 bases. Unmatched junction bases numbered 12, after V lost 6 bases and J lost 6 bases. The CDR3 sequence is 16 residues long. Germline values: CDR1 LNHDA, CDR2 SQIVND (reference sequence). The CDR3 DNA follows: TGTGCCAGTAGCCCACGGCTTATAGCGGGAGTCAATGAGCAGTTCTTC. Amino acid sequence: CASSPRLIAGVNEQFF.

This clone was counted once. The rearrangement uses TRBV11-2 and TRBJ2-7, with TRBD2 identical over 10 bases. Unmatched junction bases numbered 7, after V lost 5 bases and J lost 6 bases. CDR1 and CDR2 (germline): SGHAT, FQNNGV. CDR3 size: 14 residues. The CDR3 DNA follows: TGTGCCAGCAGCATTCTAGCGGGAGTGAGCGAGCAGTACTTC. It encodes CASSILAGVSEQYF.

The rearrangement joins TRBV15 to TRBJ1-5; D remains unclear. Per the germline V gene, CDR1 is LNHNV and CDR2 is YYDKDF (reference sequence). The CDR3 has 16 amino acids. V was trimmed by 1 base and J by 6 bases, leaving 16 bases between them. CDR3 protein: CATSRGAYDSTQPQHF. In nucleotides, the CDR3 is TGTGCCACCAGCAGAGGCGCCTACGACTCCACTCAGCCCCAGCATTTT.

CDR3 sequence (DNA): TGTGCCAGTAGTATAGGTCGATGGGCGGGTGAAAACAATGAGCAGTTCTTC. Translated, it gives CASSIGRWAGENNEQFF. The J gene is TRBJ2-1, the V gene TRBV19; maybe TRBD2 (5 bases). This CDR3 comprises 17 residues. Germline V gene data show CDR1 as LNHDA and CDR2 as SQIVND (reference sequence). V lost 1 base and J lost 5, with 18 bases in between.

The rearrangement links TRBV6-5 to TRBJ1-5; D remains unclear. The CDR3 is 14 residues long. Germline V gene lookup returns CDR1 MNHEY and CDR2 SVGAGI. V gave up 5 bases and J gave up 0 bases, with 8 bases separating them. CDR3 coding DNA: TGTGCCAGCAGTAGCGGGGTTAGCAATCAGCCCCAGCATTTT. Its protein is CASSSGVSNQPQHF.

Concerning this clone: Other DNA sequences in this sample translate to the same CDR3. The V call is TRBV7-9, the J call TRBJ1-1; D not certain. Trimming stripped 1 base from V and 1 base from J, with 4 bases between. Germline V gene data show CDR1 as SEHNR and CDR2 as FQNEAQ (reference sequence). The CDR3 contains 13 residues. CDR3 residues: CASSLEQNTEAFF. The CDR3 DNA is TGTGCCAGCAGCTTAGAGCAGAACACTGAAGCTTTCTTT.

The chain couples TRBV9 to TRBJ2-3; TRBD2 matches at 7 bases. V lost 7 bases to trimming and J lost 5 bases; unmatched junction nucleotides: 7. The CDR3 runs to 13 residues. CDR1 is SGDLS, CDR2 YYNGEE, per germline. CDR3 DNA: TGTGCCAGCGCCGGACTAGTCCTAGATACGCAGTATTTT. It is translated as CASAGLVLDTQYF. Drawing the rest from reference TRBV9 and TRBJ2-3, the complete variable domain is DSGVTQTPKHLITATGQRVTLRCSPRSGDLSVYWYQQSLDQGLQFLIQYYNGEERAKGNILERFSAQQFPDLHSELNLSSLELGDSALYFCASAGLVLDTQYFGPGTRLTVL.

The CDR3 region has the DNA TGTGCCAGCCTAGGGACAGCGAACACTGAAGCTTTCTTT. Protein product: CASLGTANTEAFF. V usage is TRBV18 and J usage is TRBJ1-1; 7 bases fit TRBD1. V shed 8 bases and J 1 base; nucleotides not matched to a gene: 4. Germline CDR1 is KGHSH and CDR2 is LQKENI. The CDR3 runs 13 residues.

CDR3 in DNA: TGTGCCAGCAGCACCCGACAGATGCTCTACGAGCAGTACTTC. It codes for CASSTRQMLYEQYF. The chain has TRBV21-1 and TRBJ2-7; TRBD1 reflects the table's D call only, with no check against the DNA. TRBV21-1 is an annotated pseudogene. The CDR3 is 14 residues long.

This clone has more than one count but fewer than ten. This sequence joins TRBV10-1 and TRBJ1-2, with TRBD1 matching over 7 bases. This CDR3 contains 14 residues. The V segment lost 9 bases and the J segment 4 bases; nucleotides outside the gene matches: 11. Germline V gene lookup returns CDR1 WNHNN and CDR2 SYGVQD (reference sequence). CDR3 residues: CASSPRGTVYGYTF. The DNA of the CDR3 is TGCGCCAGTAGCCCGCGAGGGACAGTCTATGGCTACACCTTC.

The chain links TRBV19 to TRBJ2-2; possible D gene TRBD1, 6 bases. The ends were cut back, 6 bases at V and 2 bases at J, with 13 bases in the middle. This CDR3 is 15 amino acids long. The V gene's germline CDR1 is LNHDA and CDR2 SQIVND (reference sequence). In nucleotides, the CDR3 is TGTGCCAGTAGGAACTGGACAGAAAACACCGGGGAGCTGTTTTTT. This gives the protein CASRNWTENTGELFF.

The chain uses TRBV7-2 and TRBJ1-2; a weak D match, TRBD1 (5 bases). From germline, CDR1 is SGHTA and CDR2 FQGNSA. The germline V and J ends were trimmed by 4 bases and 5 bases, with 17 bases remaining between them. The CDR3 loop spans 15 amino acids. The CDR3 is CASSSSGLPGYGYTF. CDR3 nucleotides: TGTGCCAGCAGCTCTTCGGGACTCCCGGGATATGGCTACACCTTC. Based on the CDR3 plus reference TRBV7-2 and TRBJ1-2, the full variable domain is GAGVSQSPSNKVTEKGKDVELRCDPISGHTALYWYRQSLGQGLEFLIYFQGNSAPDKSGLPSDRFSAERTGGSVSTLTIQRTQQEDSAVYLCASSSSGLPGYGYTFGSGTRLTVV.